Presented here are 21 T cell receptor beta chains from one specimen sequenced in a study of regulatory dendritic cells for organ transplantation. No antigen is known for these receptors. Assay: immunoSEQ multiplex PCR; the TCRdb copy retains only in-frame clones and omits some. The repertoire includes 20,000 to 25,000 clones, roughly 85% of them detected once, and over 0.25% sits in the top ten. CFSE-labeled sorted T cells met regulatory or mature dendritic cells for roughly 5 days. The specimen sequenced was naive CD4+ T cells from blood cultured with dendritic cells. Subset meaning: CD45RA+ naive T cells. The origin of the receptors is a human donor in good health.

The V call is TRBV5-1, the J call TRBJ2-3, with D tentatively TRBD2 (5 bases). The V end lost 4 bases, the J end lost 6 bases, and 12 bases lay between the germline ends. CDR1 and CDR2 from the germline V gene are SGHRS and YFSETQ. This CDR3 comprises 13 residues. This chain's CDR3 is CASSKRGTDTQYF. The CDR3 DNA reads TGCGCCAGCAGCAAACGGGGAACCGATACGCAGTATTTT.

This chain links TRBV6-1 with TRBJ2-7; D not certain. CDR1 MNHNS and CDR2 SASEGT come from the germline V gene. The CDR3 sequence is 11 residues long. V shed 8 bases and J shed 2 bases, with 7 bases lying between them. CDR3 DNA: TGTGCCAGCGGGCTTACCTACGAGCAGTACTTC. Protein product: CASGLTYEQYF.

V usage is TRBV2 and J usage is TRBJ1-2, with D possibly matching TRBD1 (6 bases). CDR3 length equals 14 residues. The V end lost 8 bases, the J end lost 5 bases, and 18 bases lay between the germline ends. Per germline, CDR1 SNHLY and CDR2 FYNNEI. The CDR3 sequence: CASGGNRAQYGYTF. CDR3 DNA: TGTGCCAGCGGAGGTAACAGGGCCCAGTATGGCTACACCTTC.

The chain recombines TRBV6-5 with TRBJ1-1; no definite D call. V lost 6 bases and J lost 2, with 10 bases in between. CDR3 length: 13 amino acids. The V gene's germline CDR1 is MNHEY and CDR2 SVGAGI. Here the CDR3 reads CASSPGPNTEAFF. The DNA of the CDR3 is TGTGCCAGCAGCCCAGGTCCAAACACTGAAGCTTTCTTT.

The genes are TRBV30 and TRBJ2-6; D is uncertain. The CDR3 consists of 17 residues. Germline CDR1 reads GTSNPN; CDR2 reads SVGIG (reference sequence). Trimming cost V 4 bases and J 0 bases, with 16 bases left between them. The CDR3 DNA reads TGTGCCTGGACCAGATCGAAACTTCGCTCTGGGGCCAACGTCCTGACTTTC. Its translation is CAWTRSKLRSGANVLTF.

V usage is TRBV9 and J usage is TRBJ1-4, with 8 bases identical to TRBD1. This CDR3 contains 15 residues. The J segment lost 7 bases and the V segment lost 4 bases, leaving 9 bases of the junction unmatched. CDR1 is SGDLS, CDR2 YYNGEE, per germline. The CDR3, as DNA: TGTGCCAGCAGCCCAATGGGGACAGGTGGTGAAAAACTGTTTTTT. This codes for CASSPMGTGGEKLFF.

This clone has a single count. This chain connects TRBV6-6 to TRBJ1-2, with 11 nucleotides matching TRBD1. From germline, CDR1 is MNHNY and CDR2 SVGAGI (reference sequence). With V trimmed by 0 bases and J by 6 bases, 6 bases remained unmatched. The CDR3 loop spans 16 amino acids. The CDR3 DNA follows: TGTGCCAGCAGTTACTCGATGGGACAGGGGGTTAATGGCTACACCTTC. This gives the protein CASSYSMGQGVNGYTF.

The chain carries TRBV6-1 and TRBJ2-3; TRBD2 agrees at 7 bases. This CDR3 has 14 residues. CDR1 is MNHNS and CDR2 is SASEGT in the germline V gene. CDR3 DNA: TGTGTCAGGAAGCGGGGCATCCTCACAGATACGCAGTATTTT. Its translation: CVRKRGILTDTQYF.

The chain carries TRBV14 and TRBJ2-7; unclear D gene. CDR3 length equals 15 residues. Germline V lookup: CDR1 SGHDN, CDR2 FVKESK. Trimming pared 3 bases from V and 0 bases from J, leaving 12 bases between. The CDR3 loop is CASSQVRGISYEQYF. Here the CDR3 DNA reads TGTGCCAGCAGCCAGGTTAGAGGAATCTCCTACGAGCAGTACTTC.

The chain couples TRBV9 to TRBJ2-1; D uncertain. Germline CDR1 and CDR2: SGDLS and YYNGEE. Trimming removed 0 bases from V and 7 bases from J, with 14 bases in between. CDR3 length: 15 amino acids. This CDR3 is CASSVAAIRSNEQFF. CDR3 DNA sequence: TGTGCCAGCAGCGTAGCGGCCATCAGGTCTAATGAGCAGTTCTTC.

The genes are TRBV6-5 and TRBJ2-2; D not certain. The CDR3 contains 15 residues. Germline CDR1 is MNHEY and CDR2 is SVGAGI. Between the trimmed V and J ends, which lost 0 bases and 2 bases, there was a span of 7 bases. The CDR3 sequence: CASSYSSPNTGELFF. In nucleotides, the CDR3 is TGTGCCAGCAGTTACTCGAGTCCTAACACCGGGGAGCTGTTTTTT.

The rearrangement joins TRBV9 to TRBJ2-7; no firm D call. From germline, CDR1 is SGDLS and CDR2 YYNGEE. V was cut by 0 bases and J by 3 bases, with 13 bases left in between. The CDR3 runs 15 residues. Here the CDR3 DNA reads TGTGCCAGCAGCGTAGCTGCGACGTATGGCTACGAGCAGTACTTC. Its protein product is CASSVAATYGYEQYF. Together with reference TRBV9 and TRBJ2-7, the CDR3 gives the full variable domain: DSGVTQTPKHLITATGQRVTLRCSPRSGDLSVYWYQQSLDQGLQFLIQYYNGEERAKGNILERFSAQQFPDLHSELNLSSLELGDSALYFCASSVAATYGYEQYFGPGTRLTVT.

V and J are TRBV19 and TRBJ2-7; D may be TRBD1 (5 bases). Germline V CDR1 and CDR2: LNHDA, SQIVND (reference sequence). The CDR3 is 14 residues long. The V end lost 3 bases, the J end lost 3 bases, and 12 bases lay between the germline ends. The CDR3 nucleotides are TGTGCCAGTAGTATCGCTGTGGGGCGCTACGAGCAGTACTTC. This codes for CASSIAVGRYEQYF.

The chain links TRBV7-2 to TRBJ2-3; the D is unclear. Germline V gene sequence: CDR1 SGHTA, CDR2 FQGNSA. V was shortened by 4 bases and J by 2 bases, with 4 bases between the two germline ends. The CDR3 covers 12 residues. CDR3 DNA: TGTGCCAGCAGCTGGTCCACAGATACGCAGTATTTT. Residues: CASSWSTDTQYF.

The chain recombines TRBV4-3 with TRBJ2-7; 9 bases match TRBD2. The V gene end was trimmed by 1 base and the J gene end by 2 bases; junction bases not matched to a gene: 3. From germline, CDR1 is LGHNA and CDR2 YSLEER. There are 15 residues in the CDR3. CDR3 nucleotides: TGCGCCAGCAGCCAAGGGCTAGCGGGAACCTACGAGCAGTACTTC. Its translation: CASSQGLAGTYEQYF.

This sequence joins TRBV27 and TRBJ2-7; 10 bases are shared with TRBD2. The CDR3 covers 16 residues. Germline V gives CDR1 MNHEY, CDR2 SMNVEV (reference sequence). V shed 4 bases, J shed 4 bases, and the junction held 10 bases outside the gene matches. CDR3 sequence: CASSSLRPSGGYEQYF. The CDR3 DNA reads as TGTGCCAGCAGTTCCCTTCGTCCTAGCGGGGGATACGAGCAGTACTTC.

The gene calls are TRBV28 and TRBJ1-5, with D perhaps matching TRBD1 (5 bases). Germline values: CDR1 MDHEN, CDR2 SYDVKM. The V end lost 6 bases, the J end lost 5 bases, and 14 bases lay between the germline ends. This CDR3 comprises 14 residues. The CDR3 DNA reads as TGTGCCAGCAGACTCCAGGGTGTGGATCAGCCCCAGCATTTT. This codes for CASRLQGVDQPQHF.

The chain employs TRBV7-9 and TRBJ2-7; 13 bases are shared with TRBD2. The germline CDR1 and CDR2 sequences are SEHNR and FQNEAQ (reference sequence). J lost 6 bases, V lost 5 bases, and 7 bases had no gene match. The CDR3 contains 15 residues. The chain's CDR3 is CASSLGTSGEGEQYF. The CDR3 region has the DNA TGTGCCAGCAGCCTCGGGACTAGCGGGGAAGGCGAGCAGTACTTC.

The chain recombines TRBV7-3 with TRBJ2-3; D call uncertain. The length of the CDR3 is 14 residues. Germline assignment: CDR1 SGHTA and CDR2 FQGTGA. V lost 1 base to trimming and J lost 2 bases, with 7 bases between them. CDR3 bases: TGTGCCAGCAGCTTAAGATACCACACAGATACGCAGTATTTT. This encodes CASSLRYHTDTQYF.

The chain links TRBV9 to TRBJ1-1, with D possibly being TRBD1 (6 bases). V was trimmed by 3 bases and J by 7 bases, leaving 16 bases between them. The CDR3 has 14 amino acids. Germline assignment: CDR1 SGDLS and CDR2 YYNGEE. The CDR3 protein is CASSDSGAYNEAFF. DNA of the CDR3: TGTGCCAGCAGCGATTCGGGGGCTTATAATGAAGCTTTCTTT.

V usage is TRBV7-8 and J usage is TRBJ1-1, with TRBD1 matching 9 bases. In germline, CDR1 is SGHVS, CDR2 FQNEAQ. The CDR3 spans 15 residues. V shed 2 bases and J 5 bases; nucleotides not matched to a gene: 6. The CDR3 nucleotides are TGTGCCAGCAGCTTATTACAGGGGGCGTCGACTGAAGCTTTCTTT. Translated, it gives CASSLLQGASTEAFF.